This TCR beta chain was recovered during a study of blood T cell repertoires in COVID-19. The overall study: Sites in the United States, Italy and Spain provided acute and convalescent COVID-19 samples.

In the authors' workflow: By means of reference gene primer amplification, nucleated cell counts were estimated. Profiled with immunoSEQ multiplex PCR; TCRdb holds only in-frame clones, not every one. That table supplies the V and J calls and clone size; D and trimming were determined from the DNA. This repertoire shows some 320,000 clones, 90% found once; its top ten account for 2.6%. This sequence originates from a man aged 55 to 70 who had recovered from COVID-19. Input material: PBMCs or T cells enriched from blood (not recorded which).

The CDR3 DNA reads as TGCGCCAGCAGCCCGCCAGGGACAGCTTTTACAAAACTGTTTTTT. It yields the protein CASSPPGTAFTKLFF. The gene calls are TRBV4-1 and TRBJ1-4, with 7 bases aligning to TRBD1. The CDR3 loop spans 15 amino acids. After removal of 4 bases from V and 10 bases from J, the junction contained 12 bases not matched to a gene. In germline, CDR1 is MGHRA, CDR2 YSYEKL.